This entry concerns a single T cell receptor (beta chain). This clonotype was seen a few times. Its specific antigen is unknown. No base quality information exists; no much larger clone differs at one position. The source of the sample is a study of CD8 T cells in ankylosing spondylitis (dated by TCRdb to about 2017). Notes on the research overall: To find TCR variants linked to disease, the study profiled T cell receptor beta repertoires in ankylosing spondylitis patients and healthy donors. The full study cohort comprised 25 ankylosing spondylitis patients and around 100 healthy donors. Samples of peripheral blood were taken, and for ankylosing spondylitis patients, synovial fluid was collected as well. The paper's findings and limits, for the study overall: Some motif variants were previously reported in synovial fluid and blood of reactive arthritis patients, suggesting common disease-initiation mechanisms. The disease-linked clones showed a CD8+ phenotype and occurred at relatively low frequencies in peripheral blood. A TCR beta motif made up of 7 to 9 highly homologous amino acid variants appeared to be characteristic of blood from ankylosing spondylitis patients. According to the report, matched synovial fluid samples from ankylosing spondylitis patients were significantly enriched for the disease-linked clones.

The instrument was an Illumina HiSeq 2500. Quantitative 5'-RACE with molecular barcodes was the method used to prepare the TCR beta libraries. The source study handled its data this way. Disease-linked TCR variants were identified with a new computational method built on a probabilistic model of VDJ rearrangement. Clones were called with MiXCR by TCRdb after fastp trimmed the public reads at Q25, and only in-frame beta chains were retained. Duplicate CDR3 protein sequences are folded into a single record with the most common DNA and genes. The V and J calls reflect TCRdb's pipeline rather than the authors' work. This sample comprises hundreds of thousands of distinct CDR3 sequences, 10% to 15% of them detected only once. The ten top clones hold around 0.51% of the sample. Trimming removed 5 bases from V and 0 bases from J, leaving 14 bases between the germline ends. CDR1 SEHNR and CDR2 FQNEAQ are derived from the germline V gene (reference sequence). The CDR3 covers 15 residues, taking in both the cysteine and the phenylalanine. Only the CDR3 part of the read is kept: 45 bases, read in frame from the first base.

Source material: blood, either unsorted or a sorted T cell fraction (not recorded which). The receptor was derived from a male donor with ankylosing spondylitis. The rearrangement combines TRBV7-9 with TRBJ2-7; a confident D gene designation cannot be given. The CDR3 region has the sequence CASSQTPQSSYEQYF. The DNA sequence is as follows: TGTGCCAGCAGCCAGACTCCCCAGAGCTCCTACGAGCAGTACTTC.